Shown below are 23 T cell receptor beta chains from a single sample sequenced in a study of OX40 agonist ivuxolimab in advanced cancers. Method: immunoSEQ multiplex PCR; TCRdb's copy keeps in-frame clones and lacks some. This table has tens of thousands of clones, roughly nine tenths appearing once. This specimen consisted of CD4+ or CD8+ T cells sorted from blood, obtained in a trial of the OX40 agonist ivuxolimab. Source of these receptors: an adult with an advanced solid tumor such as melanoma, head and neck, liver or kidney cancer.

This sequence joins TRBV5-1 and TRBJ2-3; TRBD1 is a possible D gene (6 bases). Trimming took off 0 bases at V and 4 bases at J, with 9 bases between the two ends. There are 14 residues in the CDR3. CDR1 is SGHRS, CDR2 YFSETQ, per germline. The CDR3 here is CASSLAQGPDTQYF. The CDR3 bases are TGCGCCAGCAGCTTGGCACAGGGTCCAGATACGCAGTATTTT.

This clone was recorded only once. The V call is TRBV18, the J call TRBJ2-5; the D call may be TRBD1 or TRBD2 (6 bases each). The germline gives CDR1 KGHSH, CDR2 LQKENI. The germline V and J ends were trimmed by 3 bases and 4 bases, with 15 bases remaining between them. The CDR3 extends over 15 amino acids. The CDR3 region has the DNA TGTGCCAGCTCACCGGGGGGCCAGGGGAGAGAGACCCAGTACTTC. Its protein product is CASSPGGQGRETQYF.

V gene TRBV7-2 combines with J gene TRBJ2-7, with D maybe TRBD1 (6 bases). The CDR3 sequence is 15 residues long. From germline, CDR1 is SGHTA and CDR2 FQGNSA. Trimming cost V 2 bases and J 6 bases, with 17 bases left between them. CDR3: CASSLTTGTRSEQYF. The CDR3 DNA reads TGTGCCAGCAGCTTAACGACGGGGACAAGGTCCGAGCAGTACTTC. Supplemented by reference TRBV7-2 and TRBJ2-7, the full variable domain reads GAGVSQSPSNKVTEKGKDVELRCDPISGHTALYWYRQSLGQGLEFLIYFQGNSAPDKSGLPSDRFSAERTGGSVSTLTIQRTQQEDSAVYLCASSLTTGTRSEQYFGPGTRLTVT.

This clone was recorded only once. This chain links TRBV7-2 with TRBJ1-4; possible D gene TRBD1, 5 bases. Germline V gene lookup returns CDR1 SGHTA and CDR2 FQGNSA. This CDR3 is 19 amino acids long. The V and J ends lost 5 bases and 11 bases respectively, with 33 bases between them. The CDR3 is CASSPIAAGQGRFSEKLFF. In nucleotides, the CDR3 is TGTGCCAGCAGCCCTATAGCTGCCGGGCAGGGACGGTTTTCGGAGAAACTGTTTTTT.

The J gene is TRBJ1-5, the V gene TRBV21-1. TRBV21-1 represents a pseudogene. The CDR3 runs to 13 residues. CDR3: CASSKRRVQPQHF. The CDR3 nucleotides are TGTGCCAGCAGCAAAAGGAGGGTTCAGCCCCAGCATTTT.

The chain employs TRBV9 and TRBJ2-7, with D possibly being TRBD1 (6 bases). The ends were cut back, 4 bases at V and 3 bases at J, with 20 bases in the middle. Per germline, CDR1 SGDLS and CDR2 YYNGEE. CDR3 size: 16 residues. The CDR3 sequence is CASSPPGSGQSYEQYF. The CDR3 nucleotides read TGTGCCAGCAGCCCTCCTGGGAGCGGACAGAGCTACGAGCAGTACTTC.

V gene TRBV5-5 combines with J gene TRBJ1-4; the D is unclear. Trimming shortened V by 3 bases and J by 7 bases, and 16 bases separated the two germline ends. Per germline, CDR1 SGHKS and CDR2 YYEKEE (reference sequence). This CDR3 region has 15 residues. CDR3: CASSSEIRTGEKLFF. In nucleotides, the CDR3 is TGTGCCAGCAGCTCGGAAATCCGGACTGGTGAAAAACTGTTTTTT.

V and J are TRBV7-2 and TRBJ1-3; 7 positions match TRBD1. Germline CDR1 is SGHTA and CDR2 is FQGNSA. V lost 3 bases and J lost 2; bases outside the gene matches: 4. CDR3 length equals 15 residues. The CDR3 region has the DNA TGTGCCAGCAGCTTGGCCCAGGGGGCTGGAAACACCATATATTTT. This codes for CASSLAQGAGNTIYF.

The CDR3 loop reads CASRTGPVNEQFF. The CDR3 DNA is TGTGCCAGCAGAACCGGACCGGTGAATGAGCAGTTCTTC. This sequence joins TRBV11-2 and TRBJ2-1; D not resolved. Between the trimmed V and J ends, which lost 6 bases and 7 bases, there was a span of 13 bases. CDR1 SGHAT and CDR2 FQNNGV come from the germline V gene. The CDR3 totals 13 residues.

CDR3 sequence: CASSQASETSFKNIQYF. The CDR3 DNA reads as TGCGCCAGCAGCCAAGCCTCCGAGACTAGTTTCAAAAACATTCAGTACTTC. The chain employs TRBV4-3 and TRBJ2-4, with D perhaps TRBD2 (6 bases). V shed 1 base and J shed 3 bases, with 16 bases lying between them. Per germline, CDR1 LGHNA and CDR2 YSLEER. The CDR3 consists of 17 residues.

V and J are TRBV9 and TRBJ2-1, with D possibly TRBD2 on 5 matching bases. The germline V gene encodes CDR1 SGDLS and CDR2 YYNGEE. The CDR3 has 12 residues. V lost 0 bases to trimming and J lost 10 bases, with 8 bases between them. The CDR3 coding sequence is TGTGCCAGCAGCGTAGATCGGAGGGAGCAGTTCTTC. Amino acids: CASSVDRREQFF.

This clone was counted only a few times. The chain couples TRBV2 to TRBJ2-7, with 9 bases lining up with TRBD1. The CDR3 covers 15 residues. The V gene end was trimmed by 3 bases and the J gene end by 4 bases; junction bases not matched to a gene: 7. Germline CDR1 reads SNHLY; CDR2 reads FYNNEI. CDR3 region: CASSDDRGRGYEQYF. CDR3 nucleotide sequence: TGTGCCAGCAGTGACGACAGGGGGAGAGGGTACGAGCAGTACTTC.

The chain couples TRBV5-1 to TRBJ1-1; D unresolved. Trimming took off 10 bases at V and 5 bases at J, with 18 bases between the two ends. The CDR3 is made up of 13 amino acids. CDR1 and CDR2 from the germline V gene are SGHRS and YFSETQ. The CDR3 here is CACRGSPGTEAFF. In nucleotides, the CDR3 is TGCGCCTGCCGCGGGTCCCCTGGGACTGAAGCTTTCTTT. Combining the CDR3 with reference TRBV5-1 and TRBJ1-1 gives the whole variable domain KAGVTQTPRYLIKTRGQQVTLSCSPISGHRSVSWYQQTPGQGLQFLFEYFSETQRNKGNFPGRFSGRQFSNSRSEMNVSTLELGDSALYLCACRGSPGTEAFFGQGTRLTVV.

V and J are TRBV4-1 and TRBJ2-4; 7 bases line up with TRBD1. Germline loops: CDR1 MGHRA, CDR2 YSYEKL. V lost 5 bases, J lost 0 bases, and 10 bases stayed unmatched. The CDR3 totals 17 residues. The CDR3 loop reads CASSTRDSRIAKNIQYF. The CDR3 bases are TGCGCCAGCAGCACTCGGGACAGCCGAATAGCCAAAAACATTCAGTACTTC.

This chain links TRBV5-1 with TRBJ1-3; possible D gene TRBD1, 5 bases. V was pared by 7 bases and J by 0 bases, with 14 bases between. Germline-derived CDR1 and CDR2 are SGHRS and YFSETQ. The CDR3 is 15 residues long. The CDR3 DNA reads as TGCGCCAGCCACTGGGGAGGGGACTCTGGAAACACCATATATTTT. This codes for CASHWGGDSGNTIYF.

J is TRBJ1-1 and V is TRBV7-2; possible D gene TRBD1, 5 bases. This CDR3 region has 13 residues. V was cut by 5 bases and J by 2 bases, with 9 bases left in between. Germline CDR1 reads SGHTA; CDR2 reads FQGNSA. The DNA for the CDR3 is TGTGCCAGCAGCATGGGACCCAACACTGAAGCTTTCTTT. It specifies CASSMGPNTEAFF.

In this sample, this clone turned up once. This chain uses TRBV11-3 with TRBJ2-2; maybe TRBD1 (5 bases). CDR3 length: 12 residues. CDR1 and CDR2 from the germline V gene are SGHNT and YENEEA. V gave up 5 bases and J gave up 6 bases, with 7 bases separating them. CDR3 sequence (DNA): TGTGCCAGCAGCAAGGGGCCCGGGGAGCTGTTTTTT. Its translation: CASSKGPGELFF.

The genes are TRBV18 and TRBJ2-6; tentative D call: TRBD1 (5 bases). The germline V gene encodes CDR1 KGHSH and CDR2 LQKENI. This CDR3 spans 18 amino acids. Deletions cut 8 bases from V and 11 bases from J, with 31 bases between. The CDR3 spells CASEGAPSGVFYRDVLTF. CDR3 nucleotides: TGTGCCAGCGAAGGGGCACCCTCGGGTGTCTTTTACCGGGACGTCCTGACTTTC.

This rearrangement joins TRBV30 to TRBJ2-6; 9 nucleotides match TRBD2. Germline V lookup: CDR1 GTSNPN, CDR2 SVGIG (reference sequence). CDR3 size: 16 residues. V lost 2 bases, J lost 1 base, and 3 bases stayed unmatched. The DNA for the CDR3 is TGTGCCTGGAGTCTGCGGGGGGGTTCTGGGGCCAACGTCCTGACTTTC. Its protein is CAWSLRGGSGANVLTF.

This clone was seen only once. The chain employs TRBV6-1 and TRBJ1-5, with unresolved D. V gave up 6 bases and J gave up 0 bases, with 9 bases separating them. The V gene's germline CDR1 is MNHNS and CDR2 SASEGT. The CDR3 sequence is 14 residues long. CDR3 loop: CASSRTDSNQPQHF. The CDR3 bases are TGTGCCAGCAGCCGGACGGATAGCAATCAGCCCCAGCATTTT.

The rearrangement links TRBV5-1 to TRBJ1-6; 8 positions match TRBD1. The CDR3 is 16 residues long. Germline V gives CDR1 SGHRS, CDR2 YFSETQ. J gave up 6 bases and V 0 bases, and 5 bases lay outside the gene matches. CDR3: CASSLDTGGTNSPLHF. As DNA, the CDR3 is TGCGCCAGCAGCTTGGATACAGGGGGGACTAATTCACCCCTCCACTTT.

This chain uses TRBV27 with TRBJ2-2; 12 nucleotides line up with TRBD2. Germline CDR1 is MNHEY and CDR2 is SMNVEV (reference sequence). J lost 4 bases, V lost 5 bases, and 2 bases had no gene match. This CDR3 comprises 15 residues. The CDR3 DNA is TGTGCCAGCAGTCTGACTAGCGGGAGCACCGGGGAGCTGTTTTTT. Its protein product is CASSLTSGSTGELFF.

V gene TRBV19 combines with J gene TRBJ2-7; D gene unclear. The germline V and J ends were trimmed by 3 bases and 3 bases, with 12 bases remaining between them. This CDR3 spans 14 amino acids. The germline CDR1 and CDR2 sequences are LNHDA and SQIVND (reference sequence). The CDR3 loop is CASSMVARDYEQYF. The CDR3 coding sequence is TGTGCCAGTAGTATGGTGGCAAGGGACTACGAGCAGTACTTC.